These 26 T cell receptor beta chains came from one sample sequenced in a study of blood T cells in healthy people across ages (dated by TCRdb to the mid-2010s). The library was built by means of 5' RACE. Instrument used: Illumina HiSeq 2500. A second PCR of about 6 to 12 cycles was performed with a sample-barcoded 5' primer and a J-beta primer mix. TCRdb's own reprocessing of the public reads used fastp at Q25 and MiXCR and kept productive beta chains. Here each entry gathers all rows of one CDR3 protein and keeps the most common genes and DNA. Present in this sample are about 1.1 million distinct CDR3 sequences, more than 30% of which were seen just once. 13% of the sample is in the top ten clones. The sample was blood. These receptors were collected from a man younger than 35 in good health.

This chain links TRBV6-5 with TRBJ2-1; D tentatively reads TRBD1 or TRBD2 (7 bases each). V dropped 5 bases and J dropped 7 bases, with 18 bases sitting between them. Germline assignment: CDR1 MNHEY and CDR2 SVGAGI. The CDR3 totals 15 residues. CDR3 coding DNA: TGTGCCAGCAGTCCTCAGGGGGGGGAGGGGAATGAGCAGTTCTTC. Translating gives CASSPQGGEGNEQFF.

This clonotype occurred a few times. This chain joins TRBV30 and TRBJ1-2, with 7 bases identical to TRBD1. CDR1 and CDR2 from the germline V gene are GTSNPN and SVGIG (reference sequence). The CDR3 length is 12 residues. The J segment lost 4 bases and the V segment lost 4 bases, leaving 3 bases of the junction unmatched. Here the CDR3 reads CAWTRDSYGYTF. The CDR3 DNA sequence: TGTGCCTGGACACGGGACAGCTATGGCTACACCTTC. The full variable domain, its missing parts supplied by reference TRBV30 and TRBJ1-2, is SQTIHQWPATLVQPVGSPLSLECTVEGTSNPNLYWYRQAAGRGLQLLFYSVGIGQISSEVPQNLSASRPQDRQFILSSKKLLLSDSGFYLCAWTRDSYGYTFGSGTRLTVV.

The chain links TRBV6-1 to TRBJ1-6; D not resolved. CDR1 and CDR2 (germline): MNHNS, SASEGT. There are 11 residues in the CDR3. V lost 6 bases and J lost 9, with 6 bases in between. The CDR3 loop reads CASRDGSPLHF. The CDR3 nucleotides are TGTGCCAGCAGAGACGGTTCACCCCTCCACTTT.

This clonotype has ten or more counts. The chain combines TRBV5-1 with TRBJ2-4; D uncertain. The CDR3 is 14 residues long. Trimming left V 0 bases short and J 5 bases short, with 9 bases between. The germline CDR1 and CDR2 sequences are SGHRS and YFSETQ. In DNA form, the CDR3 reads TGCGCCAGCAGCTTGGGTTATAGTGAAAACATTCAGTACTTC. This translates into CASSLGYSENIQYF.

The V call is TRBV10-3, the J call TRBJ2-7, with TRBD2 as a possible D gene (7 bases). Germline loops: CDR1 ENHRY, CDR2 SYGVKD. The CDR3 has 17 residues. The V end lost 4 bases, the J end lost 2 bases, and 21 bases lay between the germline ends. The CDR3 region has the DNA TGTGCCATCAGTGGTACAGGGTTCGGGACTATACCCTACGAGCAGTACTTC. Residues: CAISGTGFGTIPYEQYF.

This chain links TRBV6-6 with TRBJ1-5; weak D call: TRBD1 (5 bases). This CDR3 has 15 residues. V lost 2 bases and J 0 bases, leaving 8 bases between the germline ends. CDR1 and CDR2 (germline): MNHNY, SVGAGI (reference sequence). The CDR3 loop is CASSYDSYSNQPQHF. CDR3 DNA: TGTGCCAGCAGTTACGACAGCTATAGCAATCAGCCCCAGCATTTT.

The genes are TRBV5-5 and TRBJ1-4, with TRBD1 as a possible D gene (5 bases). The CDR3 extends over 15 amino acids. The V end was cut by 4 bases, the J end by 5 bases, with 15 bases between. Germline V gene sequence: CDR1 SGHKS, CDR2 YYEKEE (reference sequence). CDR3 region: CASSRTGARNEKLFF. Written as DNA, the CDR3 is TGTGCCAGCAGCCGAACCGGGGCCAGAAATGAAAAACTGTTTTTT.

This clonotype was seen at least ten times. The chain carries TRBV6-2 or TRBV6-3 and TRBJ2-7; a possible D gene is TRBD1 (5 bases). Germline V gives CDR1 MNHEY, CDR2 SVGEGT. This CDR3 is 13 amino acids long. Trimming shortened V by 0 bases and J by 2 bases, and 5 bases separated the two germline ends. CDR3 loop: CASSYSTAYEQYF. The DNA of the CDR3 is TGTGCCAGCAGTTACTCGACAGCCTACGAGCAGTACTTC.

Regarding this clonotype: This clone may be a read error of a much larger clone one base away. V and J are TRBV20-1 and TRBJ2-5, with TRBD1 matching over 8 bases. The J call may be mistaken, given a closer DNA end match to TRBJ2-7. CDR1 is DFQATT and CDR2 is SNEGSKA in the germline V gene (reference sequence). This CDR3 contains 13 residues. CDR3 nucleotide sequence: TGCAGTGCTATTGGACAGGGAGAGGGCGAGCAGTACTTC. It specifies CSAIGQGEGEQYF.

Concerning this clonotype itself: The germline gene is not matched at one end of the junction; a read error may be the cause. CDR3 DNA: TGCGCCGGCAGCCCCGGAGAAAGGAGCAATCAGCCCCAGCATTTT. It is translated as CAGSPGERSNQPQHF. J is TRBJ1-5 and V is TRBV4-1; D remains unclear. The CDR3 consists of 15 residues. Per the germline V gene, CDR1 is MGHRA and CDR2 is YSYEKL.

In its sample, this clonotype was seen a few times. The rearrangement links TRBV20-1 to TRBJ1-4; D is unclear. V lost 5 bases to trimming and J lost 0 bases, with 19 bases between them. Germline CDR1 and CDR2: DFQATT and SNEGSKA (reference sequence). The CDR3 is made up of 17 amino acids. The CDR3 protein is CSALRRASRSTNEKLFF. The CDR3 region has the DNA TGCAGTGCTCTTAGGCGAGCAAGTAGGTCAACTAATGAAAAACTGTTTTTT.

The gene calls are TRBV3-1 and TRBJ1-2, with 10 bases identical to TRBD1. This CDR3 has 17 residues. Germline V gene data show CDR1 as LGHDT and CDR2 as YNNKEL (reference sequence). Losses at the gene ends were 4 bases for V and 7 bases for J; bases not matched to a gene: 15. For the CDR3, the DNA is TGTGCCAGCAGCCGCCCGAGACAGGGGGCGAGTGGTGGTGGCTACACCTTC. It translates to CASSRPRQGASGGGYTF.

This clonotype was detected ten times or more. V usage is TRBV7-6 and J usage is TRBJ2-1; D not resolved. Germline V gene data show CDR1 as SGHVS and CDR2 as FNYEAQ. Trimming took 1 base from V and 6 from J, leaving 7 bases between them. The CDR3 spans 13 residues. Here the CDR3 reads CASSLGRANEQFF. CDR3 coding DNA: TGTGCCAGCAGCTTAGGCAGAGCCAATGAGCAGTTCTTC.

The J gene is TRBJ2-5, the V gene TRBV18; TRBD2 matches at 14 bases. Looked up from germline, CDR1 is KGHSH and CDR2 is LQKENI. The V segment lost 4 bases and the J segment 5 bases; nucleotides outside the gene matches: 6. The CDR3 is 16 residues long. The CDR3 bases are TGTGCCAGCTCACTCGGACTAGCGGGAGGTATGGAGACCCAGTACTTC. It specifies CASSLGLAGGMETQYF.

A few counts support this clonotype. CDR3 protein: CAIMLAGTNEQFF. CDR3 nucleotides: TGTGCCATCATGCTAGCGGGGACGAATGAGCAGTTCTTC. The chain is built from TRBV10-3 and TRBJ2-1; 9 bases are a match to TRBD2. The length of the CDR3 is 13 residues. Germline V gene lookup returns CDR1 ENHRY and CDR2 SYGVKD. V was pared by 7 bases and J by 7 bases, with 5 bases of the junction left unmatched.

This chain uses TRBV4-3 with TRBJ2-3; 8 nucleotides match TRBD1. J lost 3 bases, V lost 0 bases, and 8 bases had no gene match. This CDR3 region has 17 residues. Germline loops: CDR1 LGHNA, CDR2 YSLEER. The CDR3 sequence is CASSQDGTGGSTDTQYF. The CDR3 DNA sequence: TGCGCCAGCAGCCAAGATGGAACAGGGGGGTCAACAGATACGCAGTATTTT.

The V and J genes are TRBV6-2 or TRBV6-3 and TRBJ1-5; TRBD1 agrees at 9 bases. Germline values: CDR1 MNHEY, CDR2 SVGEGT. The CDR3 contains 15 residues. V lost 7 bases to trimming and J lost 6 bases; unmatched junction nucleotides: 10. In DNA, the CDR3 is TGTGCCAGCAAGACGGGACAGGGAGTCGGTCAGCCCCAGCATTTT. This codes for CASKTGQGVGQPQHF.

This clonotype was detected ten times or more. The chain uses TRBV9 and TRBJ2-1, with 7 bases identical to TRBD2. CDR3 length equals 15 residues. The germline gives CDR1 SGDLS, CDR2 YYNGEE. Losses at the gene ends were 0 bases for V and 3 bases for J; bases not matched to a gene: 3. CDR3 coding DNA: TGTGCCAGCAGCGTAGGTGGGGGGGGCTACAATGAGCAGTTCTTC. Its translation is CASSVGGGGYNEQFF.

Regarding this clonotype: This may stem from a read error, because a much larger clone lies one nucleotide away. The rearrangement links TRBV14 to TRBJ2-3, with D possibly matching TRBD1 (6 bases). The CDR3 is 16 amino acids. Germline V lookup: CDR1 SGHDN, CDR2 FVKESK. The CDR3 sequence: CTSSQRITGKTDTQYF. CDR3 bases: TGTACCAGCAGCCAAAGGATAACAGGGAAAACAGATACGCAGTATTTT. The full variable domain, with the rest looked up from reference TRBV14 and TRBJ2-3, is EAGVTQFPSHSVIEKGQTVTLRCDPISGHDNLYWYRRVMGKEIKFLLHFVKESKQDESGMPNNRFLAERTGGTYSTLKVQPAELEDSGVYFCTSSQRITGKTDTQYFGPGTRLTVL.

This sequence joins TRBV5-5 and TRBJ1-4; D uncertain. The V gene's germline CDR1 is SGHKS and CDR2 YYEKEE (reference sequence). The V end was cut by 4 bases, the J end by 6 bases, with 13 bases between. The CDR3 sequence is 14 residues long. This CDR3 reads CASSIGLTYEKLFF. Here the CDR3 DNA reads TGTGCCAGCAGCATCGGACTTACCTATGAAAAACTGTTTTTT.

This chain uses TRBV3-1 with TRBJ1-1; D is ambiguous. Germline CDR1 and CDR2: LGHDT and YNNKEL (reference sequence). The CDR3 is 15 residues long. Trimming shortened V by 0 bases and J by 5 bases, and 13 bases separated the two germline ends. Here the CDR3 reads CASSQEWADYTEAFF. The CDR3, as DNA: TGTGCCAGCAGCCAAGAGTGGGCAGATTATACTGAAGCTTTCTTT.

This clonotype was seen a handful of times. CDR3 in DNA: TGTGCCAGCAGCCAGCTAGCGGGGGGGCCGGATACGCAGTATTTT. Amino acid sequence: CASSQLAGGPDTQYF. The V call is TRBV6-1, the J call TRBJ2-3; 12 bases are a match to TRBD2. The CDR3 spans 15 residues. The germline V gene encodes CDR1 MNHNS and CDR2 SASEGT. Germline trimming cut 6 bases from V and 6 bases from J; bases unmatched to any gene: 7.

J is TRBJ2-2 and V is TRBV9; D call uncertain. This CDR3 spans 14 amino acids. V was clipped by 3 bases and J by 6 bases, with 12 bases between them. CDR1 and CDR2 from the germline V gene are SGDLS and YYNGEE. The CDR3 nucleotides read TGTGCCAGCAGCGCTCTTCCTGCCTCCGGGGAGCTGTTTTTT. It yields the protein CASSALPASGELFF. Using reference TRBV9 and TRBJ2-2 for the parts outside the CDR3, the full variable domain is DSGVTQTPKHLITATGQRVTLRCSPRSGDLSVYWYQQSLDQGLQFLIQYYNGEERAKGNILERFSAQQFPDLHSELNLSSLELGDSALYFCASSALPASGELFFGEGSRLTVL.

The sample holds a few counts of this clonotype. This rearrangement joins TRBV4-3 to TRBJ1-6; possibly TRBD1 for D (6 bases). The germline V and J ends were trimmed by 4 bases and 8 bases, with 21 bases remaining between them. Germline V gene lookup returns CDR1 LGHNA and CDR2 YSLEER. The CDR3 has 17 residues. CDR3 sequence reads: CASSLLGMGRGDSPLHF. The CDR3 DNA reads TGCGCCAGCAGCCTTCTCGGGATGGGCAGGGGTGATTCACCCCTCCACTTT.

This clonotype turned up a few times. The chain combines TRBV6-6 with TRBJ1-6; 7 nucleotides match TRBD1. Per the germline V gene, CDR1 is MNHNY and CDR2 is SVGAGI (reference sequence). This CDR3 comprises 15 residues. After removal of 2 bases from V and 5 bases from J, the junction contained 3 bases not matched to a gene. This chain's CDR3 is CASSYEGAHNSPLHF. The CDR3 DNA reads TGTGCCAGCAGTTACGAGGGGGCCCATAATTCACCCCTCCACTTT.

J is TRBJ1-2 and V is TRBV20-1; 9 bases align to TRBD1. In germline, CDR1 is DFQATT, CDR2 SNEGSKA (reference sequence). CDR3 length: 15 amino acids. V lost 5 bases, J lost 1 base, and 8 bases stayed unmatched. CDR3 in amino acids: CSAHHYRGLNYGYTF. DNA of the CDR3: TGCAGTGCTCACCACTACAGGGGGCTTAACTATGGCTACACCTTC.